This entry lists 9 T cell receptor beta chains sequenced from one sample in a study of blood T cell repertoires in COVID-19. Measured with immunoSEQ multiplex PCR; TCRdb has only the in-frame clones, and not every one. The sample records more than 150,000 clones, approximately 90% being singletons. Sequences were obtained from peripheral blood. Receptor source: a man between 45 and 60 years old with acute or convalescent COVID-19.

The chain carries TRBV3-1 (or the pseudogene TRBV3-2) and TRBJ2-7, with D possibly matching TRBD1 (5 bases). Germline values: CDR1 LGHDT, CDR2 YNNKEL (reference sequence). The germline V and J ends were trimmed by 2 bases and 2 bases, with 10 bases remaining between them. The CDR3 is 14 residues long. CDR3 DNA sequence: TGTGCCAGCAGCCAAAGGGGAAGACCCTACGAGCAGTACTTC. Translating gives CASSQRGRPYEQYF.

The CDR3 coding sequence is TGTGCCAGCAGTTTCCTTCGGGGAGACGGGGCAGATACGCAGTATTTT. As protein: CASSFLRGDGADTQYF. This sequence joins TRBV27 and TRBJ2-3; D might be TRBD2 (5 bases). V was trimmed by 3 bases and J by 4 bases, leaving 17 bases between them. Germline CDR1 MNHEY, CDR2 SMNVEV (reference sequence). The CDR3 is 16 residues long.

The chain joins TRBV6-7 to TRBJ2-3; 7 bases agree with TRBD2. Being an ORF, TRBV6-7 has a function that is uncertain. Trimming at V came to 0 bases and at J to 2 bases, leaving 5 bases not matched to a gene. The CDR3 has 16 residues. For the CDR3, the DNA is TGTGCCAGCAGTTACTCGATAGCGGGCTTCACAGATACGCAGTATTTT. Its protein is CASSYSIAGFTDTQYF.

This chain links TRBV28 with TRBJ1-5, with D hard to call. V was shortened by 3 bases and J by 5 bases, with 5 bases between the two germline ends. Germline values: CDR1 MDHEN, CDR2 SYDVKM. CDR3 length: 12 residues. The CDR3 is CASSLGYQPQHF. The CDR3 DNA reads as TGTGCCAGCAGTTTGGGCTATCAGCCCCAGCATTTT.

This chain connects TRBV9 to TRBJ1-2, with 9 bases that match TRBD1. Trimming at V came to 4 bases and at J to 3 bases, leaving 10 bases not matched to a gene. The CDR3 is 16 amino acids. Looked up from germline, CDR1 is SGDLS and CDR2 is YYNGEE. The CDR3 DNA sequence: TGTGCCAGCAGCCCCGACAGGGGGGTATTCTACTATGGCTACACCTTC. Encoded protein: CASSPDRGVFYYGYTF.

This clone is a singleton in its sample. The V and J genes are TRBV7-2 and TRBJ2-7; a possible D gene is TRBD2 (6 bases). Trimming removed 0 bases from V and 2 bases from J, with 14 bases in between. This CDR3 spans 16 amino acids. From germline, CDR1 is SGHTA and CDR2 FQGNSA. The CDR3 DNA reads as TGTGCCAGCAGCTTAGCGGGGCTAGCGACAACCTACGAGCAGTACTTC. This sequence encodes CASSLAGLATTYEQYF.

The chain is built from TRBV27 and TRBJ2-2; D might be TRBD1 (6 bases). Looked up from germline, CDR1 is MNHEY and CDR2 is SMNVEV (reference sequence). Trimming shortened V by 6 bases and J by 7 bases, and 21 bases separated the two germline ends. This CDR3 comprises 16 residues. The CDR3 loop is CASRQSGQSFGGELFF. The CDR3 coding sequence is TGTGCCAGCAGGCAATCCGGACAGTCGTTCGGCGGGGAGCTGTTTTTT.

The chain employs TRBV5-1 and TRBJ2-1; 9 nucleotides agree with TRBD1. The CDR3 consists of 14 residues. The V gene end was trimmed by 6 bases and the J gene end by 15 bases; junction bases not matched to a gene: 16. The germline V gene encodes CDR1 SGHRS and CDR2 YFSETQ. CDR3 DNA: TGCGCCAGCACCGAGCAGCTTGGGACAGGGAAGGTGTTCTTC. Amino acid sequence: CASTEQLGTGKVFF.

This clone was observed a few times. CDR3 nucleotide sequence: TGTGCCAGCAGCGTGTGGGGGGGACAAGCCTCCCGGCCCCAGCATTTT. As protein: CASSVWGGQASRPQHF. The gene calls are TRBV5-6 and TRBJ1-5; maybe TRBD1 (6 bases). V shed 4 bases and J shed 9 bases, with 23 bases lying between them. The CDR3 loop spans 16 amino acids. CDR1 is SGHDT and CDR2 is YYEEEE in the germline V gene.